These 11 T cell receptor beta chains were all obtained from the same sample, sequenced in a study of OX40 agonist ivuxolimab in advanced cancers. Sequenced by immunoSEQ multiplex PCR; TCRdb stores in-frame clones only, minus some. The sample holds about 62,000 clones, about 88% seen once. Sample: CD4+ or CD8+ T cells sorted from blood, taken in a trial of the OX40 agonist ivuxolimab. The receptors were sampled from an adult with an advanced solid tumor such as melanoma, head and neck, liver or kidney cancer.

The V and J genes are TRBV28 and TRBJ1-3; possibly TRBD1 for D (5 bases). Germline values: CDR1 MDHEN, CDR2 SYDVKM. V was clipped by 4 bases and J by 8 bases, with 12 bases between them. This CDR3 is built from 13 residues. The CDR3 sequence is CASSSQGRDTIYF. The CDR3 region has the DNA TGTGCCAGCAGTTCCCAGGGTAGAGACACCATATATTTT.

In its sample, this clone was seen a few times. This chain links TRBV7-2 with TRBJ2-7; 12 bases are shared with TRBD1. The CDR3 has 18 amino acids. Germline trimming cut 1 base from V and 6 bases from J; bases unmatched to any gene: 13. Looked up from germline, CDR1 is SGHTA and CDR2 is FQGNSA. The CDR3 reads CASSLVRARGQGAGEQYF. CDR3 in DNA: TGTGCCAGCAGCTTAGTGAGGGCCCGGGGACAGGGGGCGGGCGAGCAGTACTTC.

The CDR3 is CATSGVTYNEQFF. CDR3 nucleotides: TGTGCCACCAGCGGGGTAACCTACAATGAGCAGTTCTTC. The gene calls are TRBV6-6 and TRBJ2-1, with TRBD2 matching over 7 bases. CDR1 is MNHNY, CDR2 SVGAGI, per germline (reference sequence). With 10 bases clipped from V and 2 bases from J, the junction kept 5 bases outside the gene matches. The CDR3 totals 13 residues.

The chain employs TRBV5-1 and TRBJ2-7; no firm D call. Trimming shortened V by 0 bases and J by 6 bases, and 7 bases separated the two germline ends. The CDR3 length is 12 residues. Germline V gene data show CDR1 as SGHRS and CDR2 as YFSETQ. The CDR3 protein is CASSLGEGEQYF. The CDR3 nucleotides read TGCGCCAGCAGCTTGGGAGAAGGCGAGCAGTACTTC.

This rearrangement joins TRBV11-2 to TRBJ1-4; 10 bases align to TRBD1. CDR3 size: 14 residues. The germline V gene encodes CDR1 SGHAT and CDR2 FQNNGV. After removal of 4 bases from V and 10 bases from J, the junction contained 6 bases not matched to a gene. Written as DNA, the CDR3 is TGTGCCAGCAGCTCGGTCCGGGACAGGGGAAAACTGTTTTTT. This codes for CASSSVRDRGKLFF.

The gene calls are TRBV10-3 and TRBJ1-2; D is uncertain. V was trimmed by 4 bases and J by 3 bases, leaving 9 bases between them. Germline V gene sequence: CDR1 ENHRY, CDR2 SYGVKD. The CDR3 totals 13 residues. In DNA form, the CDR3 reads TGTGCCATCAGTGCCGCGGACCACTATGGCTACACCTTC. It translates to CAISAADHYGYTF.

This clone has only a few counts. The rearrangement uses TRBV6-6 and TRBJ1-4; D perhaps matches TRBD1 (6 bases). The CDR3 loop spans 14 amino acids. Trimming stripped 5 bases from V and 2 bases from J, with 9 bases between. The V gene's germline CDR1 is MNHNY and CDR2 SVGAGI (reference sequence). The CDR3 nucleotides read TGTGCCAGCAGTAGGGGGTGGACTAATGAAAAACTGTTTTTT. Its protein is CASSRGWTNEKLFF.

This rearrangement joins TRBV2 to TRBJ2-7; 10 bases map to TRBD1. The trim removed 6 bases at V and 5 bases at J, leaving 7 bases unmatched. Germline V gene lookup returns CDR1 SNHLY and CDR2 FYNNEI. The CDR3 extends over 14 amino acids. The CDR3 sequence is CASRPGQGSNEQYF. In DNA, the CDR3 is TGTGCCAGCAGGCCGGGACAGGGGAGTAACGAGCAGTACTTC.

The chain has TRBV19 and TRBJ2-1, with TRBD1 matching over 8 bases. The germline CDR1 and CDR2 sequences are LNHDA and SQIVND (reference sequence). The J segment lost 4 bases and the V segment lost 1 base, leaving 6 bases of the junction unmatched. This CDR3 is built from 16 residues. CDR3 sequence: CASSIGGTGLYNEQFF. CDR3 sequence (DNA): TGTGCCAGTAGTATAGGCGGGACAGGTCTTTACAATGAGCAGTTCTTC.

The chain couples TRBV7-2 to TRBJ1-1; no firm D call. The CDR3 totals 13 residues. Germline CDR1 is SGHTA and CDR2 is FQGNSA. V was pared by 3 bases and J by 2 bases, with 7 bases between. The CDR3 sequence is CASSFGRNTEAFF. The DNA for the CDR3 is TGTGCCAGCAGCTTCGGACGTAACACTGAAGCTTTCTTT.

This clone occurred once. V gene TRBV7-8 combines with J gene TRBJ2-7; TRBD2 might be the D (8 bases). V shed 3 bases and J shed 1 base, with 19 bases lying between them. Germline CDR1 reads SGHVS; CDR2 reads FQNEAQ. The CDR3 is 17 residues long. CDR3 residues: CASSFLSGTESSYEQYF. In DNA form, the CDR3 reads TGTGCCAGCAGCTTTCTTAGCGGGACAGAAAGTTCCTACGAGCAGTACTTC.